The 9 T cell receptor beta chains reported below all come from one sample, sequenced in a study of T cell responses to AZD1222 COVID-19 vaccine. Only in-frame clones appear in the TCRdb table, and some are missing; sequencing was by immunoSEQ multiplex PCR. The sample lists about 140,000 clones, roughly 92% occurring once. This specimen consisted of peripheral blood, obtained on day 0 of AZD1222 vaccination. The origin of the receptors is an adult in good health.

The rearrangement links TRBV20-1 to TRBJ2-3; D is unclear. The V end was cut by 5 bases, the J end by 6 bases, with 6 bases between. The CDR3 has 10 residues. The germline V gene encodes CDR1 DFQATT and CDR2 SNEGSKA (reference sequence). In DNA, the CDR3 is TGCAGTGCTGAGAGGGATACGCAGTATTTT. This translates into CSAERDTQYF.

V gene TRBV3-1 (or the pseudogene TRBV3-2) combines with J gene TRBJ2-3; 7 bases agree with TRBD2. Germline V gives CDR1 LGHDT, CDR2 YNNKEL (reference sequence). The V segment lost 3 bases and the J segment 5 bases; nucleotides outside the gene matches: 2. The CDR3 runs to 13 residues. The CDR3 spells CASSHPSGDTQYF. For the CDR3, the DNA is TGTGCCAGCAGCCACCCTAGCGGAGATACGCAGTATTTT.

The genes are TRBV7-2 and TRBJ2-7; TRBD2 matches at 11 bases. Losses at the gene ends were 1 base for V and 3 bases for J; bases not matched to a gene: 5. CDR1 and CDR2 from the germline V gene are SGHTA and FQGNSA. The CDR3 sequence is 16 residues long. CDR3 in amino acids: CASSLGAGLAGYEQYF. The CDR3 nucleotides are TGTGCCAGCAGCTTAGGGGCAGGACTAGCGGGCTACGAGCAGTACTTC.

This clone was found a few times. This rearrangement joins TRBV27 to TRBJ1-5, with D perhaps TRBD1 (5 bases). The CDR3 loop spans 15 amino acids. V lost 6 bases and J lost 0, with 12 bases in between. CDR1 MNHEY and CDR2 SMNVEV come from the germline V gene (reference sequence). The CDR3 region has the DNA TGTGCCAGCAGCCGATCTCAGGGTAGCAATCAGCCCCAGCATTTT. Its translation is CASSRSQGSNQPQHF.

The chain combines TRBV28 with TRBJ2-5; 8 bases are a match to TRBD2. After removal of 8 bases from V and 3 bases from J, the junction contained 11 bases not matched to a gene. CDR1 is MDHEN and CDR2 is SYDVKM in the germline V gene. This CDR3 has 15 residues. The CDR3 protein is CASCAGGAGKETQYF. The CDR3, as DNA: TGTGCCAGCTGCGCCGGGGGGGCAGGGAAAGAGACCCAGTACTTC.

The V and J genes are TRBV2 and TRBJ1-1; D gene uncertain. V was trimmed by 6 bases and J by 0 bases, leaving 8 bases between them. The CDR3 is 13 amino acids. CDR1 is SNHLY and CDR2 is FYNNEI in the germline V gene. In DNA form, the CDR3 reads TGTGCCAGCAGCAATGTTATGAACACTGAAGCTTTCTTT. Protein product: CASSNVMNTEAFF.

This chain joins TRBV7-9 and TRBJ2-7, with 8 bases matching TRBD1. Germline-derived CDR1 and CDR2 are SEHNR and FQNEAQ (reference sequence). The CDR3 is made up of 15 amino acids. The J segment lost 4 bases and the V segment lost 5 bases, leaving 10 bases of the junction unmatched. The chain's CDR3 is CASSQLRGLRYEQYF. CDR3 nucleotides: TGTGCCAGCAGCCAACTCAGGGGGCTTCGTTACGAGCAGTACTTC.

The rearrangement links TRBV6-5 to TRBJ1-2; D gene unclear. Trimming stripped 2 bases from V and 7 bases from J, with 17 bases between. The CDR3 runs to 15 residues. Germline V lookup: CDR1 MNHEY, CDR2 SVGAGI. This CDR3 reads CASSYSGRVASGYTF. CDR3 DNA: TGTGCCAGCAGTTACAGTGGTAGGGTAGCATCTGGCTACACCTTC.

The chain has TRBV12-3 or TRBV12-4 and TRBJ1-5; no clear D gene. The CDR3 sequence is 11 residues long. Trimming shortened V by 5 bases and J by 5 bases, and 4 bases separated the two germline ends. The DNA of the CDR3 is TGTGCCAGCAGTCTGCATCAGCCCCAGCATTTT. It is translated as CASSLHQPQHF.